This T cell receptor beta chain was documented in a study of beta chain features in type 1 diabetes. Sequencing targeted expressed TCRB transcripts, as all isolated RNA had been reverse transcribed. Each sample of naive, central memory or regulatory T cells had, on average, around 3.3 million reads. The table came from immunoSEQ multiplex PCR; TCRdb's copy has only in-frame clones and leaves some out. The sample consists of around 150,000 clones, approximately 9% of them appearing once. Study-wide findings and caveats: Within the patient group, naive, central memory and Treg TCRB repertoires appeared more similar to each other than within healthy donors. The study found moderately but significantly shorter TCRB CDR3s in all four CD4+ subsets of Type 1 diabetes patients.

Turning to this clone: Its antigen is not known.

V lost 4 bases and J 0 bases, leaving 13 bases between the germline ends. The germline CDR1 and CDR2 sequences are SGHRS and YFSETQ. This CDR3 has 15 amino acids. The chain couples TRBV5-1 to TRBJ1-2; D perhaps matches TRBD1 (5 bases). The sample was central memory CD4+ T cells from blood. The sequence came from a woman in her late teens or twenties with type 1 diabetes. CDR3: CASSPGTAANYGYTF. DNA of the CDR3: TGCGCCAGCAGCCCCGGGACTGCAGCTAACTATGGCTACACCTTC.